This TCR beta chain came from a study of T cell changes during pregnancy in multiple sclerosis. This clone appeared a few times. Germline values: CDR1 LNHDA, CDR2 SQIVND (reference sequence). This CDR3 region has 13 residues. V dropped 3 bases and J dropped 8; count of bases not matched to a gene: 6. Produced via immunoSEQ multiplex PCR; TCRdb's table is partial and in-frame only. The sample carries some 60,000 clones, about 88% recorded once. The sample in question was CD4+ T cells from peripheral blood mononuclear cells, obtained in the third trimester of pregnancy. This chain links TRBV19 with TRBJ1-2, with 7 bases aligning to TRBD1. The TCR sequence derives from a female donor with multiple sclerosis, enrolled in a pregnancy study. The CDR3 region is CASSMDRFRGYTF. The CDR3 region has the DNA TGTGCCAGTAGTATGGACAGGTTTAGGGGCTACACCTTC. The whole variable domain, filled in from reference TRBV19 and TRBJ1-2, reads DGGITQSPKYLFRKEGQNVTLSCEQNLNHDAMYWYRQDPGQGLRLIYYSQIVNDFQKGDIAEGYSVSREKKESFPLTVTSAQKNPTAFYLCASSMDRFRGYTFGSGTRLTVV.